These 25 T cell receptor beta chains came from one sample sequenced in a study of T cells in pancreatic ductal adenocarcinoma. Selected pancreatic ductal adenocarcinoma patients had undergone surgery without neoadjuvant therapy. Method: immunoSEQ multiplex PCR; TCRdb's copy keeps in-frame clones and lacks some. This repertoire shows about 98,000 clones, nearly 95% found once; its top ten account for approximately 3.1%. Material: PBMCs. The receptors derive from a human donor with pancreatic ductal adenocarcinoma.

The rearrangement joins TRBV19 to TRBJ2-3, with D maybe TRBD2 (5 bases). V lost 9 bases to trimming and J lost 0 bases, with 16 bases between them. The CDR3 is 15 residues long. Germline V gene sequence: CDR1 LNHDA, CDR2 SQIVND (reference sequence). The CDR3 region is CASQRSHSSTDTQYF. In nucleotides, the CDR3 is TGTGCCAGCCAGCGGAGCCACTCTAGCACAGATACGCAGTATTTT.

The chain has TRBV27 and TRBJ2-7; the D gene is possibly TRBD1 (5 bases). With 0 bases removed from V and 5 bases from J, the gap between germline ends came to 11 bases. The V gene's germline CDR1 is MNHEY and CDR2 SMNVEV (reference sequence). This CDR3 comprises 14 residues. The CDR3 DNA reads TGTGCCAGCAGTTTATCGCCAGGGCCTCACGAGCAGTACTTC. It translates to CASSLSPGPHEQYF.

This chain links TRBV7-9 with TRBJ2-1; tentative D call: TRBD1 (6 bases). Between the trimmed V and J ends, which lost 5 bases and 9 bases, there was a span of 11 bases. CDR1 and CDR2 from the germline V gene are SEHNR and FQNEAQ (reference sequence). The CDR3 sequence is 12 residues long. The CDR3 region is CASSTYRAEQFF. The CDR3 DNA follows: TGTGCCAGCAGCACCTACAGGGCTGAGCAGTTCTTC.

CDR3 coding DNA: TGTGCCAGCTCACCACCCTCTAGCGGGCTTTACGAGCAGTACTTC. Amino acid sequence: CASSPPSSGLYEQYF. The V and J genes are TRBV18 and TRBJ2-7; 8 nucleotides match TRBD2. The CDR3 consists of 15 residues. Germline CDR1 is KGHSH and CDR2 is LQKENI. Trimming cost V 0 bases and J 4 bases; bases outside gene matches: 5.

The rearrangement links TRBV6-5 to TRBJ2-3; D is possibly TRBD1 (5 bases). The length of the CDR3 is 12 residues. Looked up from germline, CDR1 is MNHEY and CDR2 is SVGAGI. V lost 8 bases, J lost 3 bases, and 9 bases lay in between. CDR3 protein: CASGADTDTQYF. CDR3 DNA sequence: TGTGCCAGCGGGGCCGATACAGATACGCAGTATTTT.

The rearrangement links TRBV29-1 to TRBJ2-1, with 10 bases identical to TRBD2. Germline assignment: CDR1 SQVTM and CDR2 ANQGSEA. The CDR3 is 13 residues long. V trimming: 7 bases; J trimming: 10 bases; junction bases outside the gene matches: 10. CDR3 sequence: CSDKREGLGEQFF. CDR3 DNA: TGCAGCGACAAGCGGGAGGGCCTAGGGGAGCAGTTCTTC.

Written as DNA, the CDR3 is TGCGCCAGCAGTTTAGCGGGAGGAGATACGCAGTATTTT. Encoded protein: CASSLAGGDTQYF. The V gene is TRBV5-1, the J gene TRBJ2-3, with 10 bases identical to TRBD2. Germline CDR1 is SGHRS and CDR2 is YFSETQ. The CDR3 extends over 13 amino acids. V lost 5 bases, J lost 5 bases, and 2 bases stayed unmatched.

The V and J genes are TRBV5-6 and TRBJ2-1; 8 nucleotides agree with TRBD2. V was pared by 1 base and J by 16 bases, with 4 bases of the junction left unmatched. CDR3 length: 11 amino acids. Germline-derived CDR1 and CDR2 are SGHDT and YYEEEE. The CDR3 sequence is CASSLSGGPFF. The CDR3 bases are TGTGCCAGCAGCTTGTCGGGAGGGCCTTTCTTC.

The chain is built from TRBV9 and TRBJ2-2; 13 nucleotides line up with TRBD2. CDR1 SGDLS and CDR2 YYNGEE come from the germline V gene. The CDR3 runs to 20 residues. J lost 4 bases, V lost 0 bases, and 12 bases had no gene match. In nucleotides, the CDR3 is TGTGCCAGCAGCGTAGTGGGGAAGCGGGGGACTAGCGGGACCACCGGGGAGCTGTTTTTT. This encodes CASSVVGKRGTSGTTGELFF.

The chain carries TRBV28 and TRBJ1-2; D gene unclear. The CDR3 sequence is 14 residues long. CDR1 and CDR2 from the germline V gene are MDHEN and SYDVKM. V was shortened by 8 bases and J by 0 bases, with 13 bases between the two germline ends. The CDR3 DNA reads as TGTGCCAGCTTCAGTACGGGTCCTAACTATGGCTACACCTTC. Protein: CASFSTGPNYGYTF.

The chain combines TRBV6-1 with TRBJ2-7; TRBD1 matches at 9 bases. The junction had 6 bases not matched to a gene; V was cut back by 6 bases and J by 9 bases. The germline V gene has CDR1 MNHNS and CDR2 SASEGT. The CDR3 runs 12 residues. CDR3 amino acids: CASRSTGGGQYF. The CDR3 DNA sequence: TGTGCCAGCAGAAGCACAGGGGGCGGGCAGTACTTC.

V gene TRBV11-2 combines with J gene TRBJ1-2, with 8 bases that match TRBD1. J was trimmed by 3 bases and V by 5 bases; bases with no gene match: 8. CDR3 length: 15 residues. CDR1 and CDR2 from the germline V gene are SGHAT and FQNNGV. The CDR3 nucleotides read TGTGCCAGCAGCCCTTTTCCGACAGGGGACTATGGCTACACCTTC. It specifies CASSPFPTGDYGYTF.

The gene calls are TRBV5-8 and TRBJ2-7, with 7 nucleotides matching TRBD1. This CDR3 is built from 15 residues. J was trimmed by 2 bases and V by 7 bases; bases with no gene match: 12. Germline CDR1 and CDR2: SGHTS and YDEGEE. The CDR3 reads CASSRPGDRAYEQYF. The CDR3 nucleotides are TGTGCCAGCTCAAGGCCTGGAGACAGGGCCTACGAGCAGTACTTC.

The V gene is TRBV15, the J gene TRBJ1-1; tentatively, D is TRBD1 (5 bases). Trimming removed 5 bases at V and 3 bases at J, with 13 bases between. Germline CDR1 and CDR2: LNHNV and YYDKDF (reference sequence). The CDR3 consists of 14 residues. The CDR3 spells CATSLQRGYTEAFF. DNA for the CDR3: TGTGCCACCAGCCTACAAAGGGGTTACACTGAAGCTTTCTTT.

This chain connects TRBV7-2 to TRBJ2-2, with 10 nucleotides matching TRBD2. The V gene's germline CDR1 is SGHTA and CDR2 FQGNSA. The CDR3 runs 15 residues. V shed 5 bases and J 5 bases; nucleotides not matched to a gene: 5. The chain's CDR3 is CASSASGSETGELFF. CDR3 sequence (DNA): TGTGCCAGCAGCGCTAGCGGGAGTGAGACCGGGGAGCTGTTTTTT.

This chain joins TRBV6-5 and TRBJ1-1, with 7 positions matching TRBD1. The CDR3 extends over 14 amino acids. V trimming: 5 bases; J trimming: 4 bases; junction bases outside the gene matches: 7. CDR1 is MNHEY, CDR2 SVGAGI, per germline. The CDR3 DNA reads TGTGCCAGCAGTAAACTGACAGGGACCACTGAAGCTTTCTTT. Its translation is CASSKLTGTTEAFF.

The gene calls are TRBV10-3 and TRBJ1-5, with 8 bases matching TRBD1. V shed 0 bases, J shed 6 bases, and the junction held 7 bases outside the gene matches. This CDR3 is 16 amino acids long. CDR1 and CDR2 (germline): ENHRY, SYGVKD. The CDR3 DNA reads as TGTGCCATCAGTGAGTCGAACAGGGGGGTGGCTCAGCCCCAGCATTTT. Translating gives CAISESNRGVAQPQHF.

The rearrangement joins TRBV7-9 to TRBJ2-2; 12 bases line up with TRBD2. V lost 3 bases and J lost 6; bases outside the gene matches: 5. The CDR3 runs 16 residues. Germline-derived CDR1 and CDR2 are SEHNR and FQNEAQ (reference sequence). The CDR3 bases are TGTGCCAGCAGCTTCCTAGCGGGAGGGACAGCCGGGGAGCTGTTTTTT. Amino acid sequence: CASSFLAGGTAGELFF.

This chain connects TRBV5-5 to TRBJ2-3; 7 bases line up with TRBD2. The V gene end was trimmed by 4 bases and the J gene end by 8 bases; junction bases not matched to a gene: 13. Germline lookup yields CDR1 SGHKS and CDR2 YYEKEE (reference sequence). The CDR3 has 15 residues. CDR3 coding DNA: TGTGCCAGCAGCACCGCTAGCGGATCCGGAGCTACGCAGTATTTT. Translating gives CASSTASGSGATQYF.

This sequence joins TRBV7-8 and TRBJ2-7; D perhaps matches TRBD2 (5 bases). The CDR3 has 16 amino acids. Germline assignment: CDR1 SGHVS and CDR2 FQNEAQ. The ends were cut back, 3 bases at V and 5 bases at J, with 20 bases in the middle. In DNA, the CDR3 is TGTGCCAGCAGCTTCCCCCCGGCGGGCCTTTGGGACGAGCAGTACTTC. It is translated as CASSFPPAGLWDEQYF.

CDR3 nucleotide sequence: TGCGCCAGCAGTAGTGCGGGGTCAGCGAACACCGGGGAGCTGTTTTTT. It codes for CASSSAGSANTGELFF. The chain couples TRBV5-1 to TRBJ2-2; the D gene is possibly TRBD2 (6 bases). The CDR3 runs 16 residues. Trimming left V 5 bases short and J 0 bases short, with 14 bases between. The germline V gene encodes CDR1 SGHRS and CDR2 YFSETQ.

The rearrangement links TRBV6-5 to TRBJ1-4; TRBD1 is a possible D gene (5 bases). The germline V and J ends were trimmed by 2 bases and 0 bases, with 7 bases remaining between them. The CDR3 has 15 amino acids. CDR1 MNHEY and CDR2 SVGAGI come from the germline V gene. In DNA, the CDR3 is TGTGCCAGCAGTTACAGGGGTGCAACTAATGAAAAACTGTTTTTT. As protein: CASSYRGATNEKLFF.

The DNA of the CDR3 is TGTGCCAGCAGTGGCGGACAGGGCGTCAACTACACCTTC. Its translation: CASSGGQGVNYTF. V usage is TRBV2 and J usage is TRBJ1-2; 8 bases map to TRBD1. Germline-derived CDR1 and CDR2 are SNHLY and FYNNEI. CDR3 length: 13 residues. The V gene end was trimmed by 4 bases and the J gene end by 10 bases; junction bases not matched to a gene: 8.

The genes are TRBV5-1 and TRBJ2-7; 9 nucleotides agree with TRBD1. Germline V gene data show CDR1 as SGHRS and CDR2 as YFSETQ. The CDR3 extends over 16 amino acids. Trimming took 0 bases from V and 2 from J; bases not matched to a gene: 6. Here the CDR3 reads CASSLGRDRVPYEQYF. The DNA of the CDR3 is TGCGCCAGCAGCTTGGGTAGGGACAGGGTCCCCTACGAGCAGTACTTC.

This chain connects TRBV10-2 to TRBJ2-7; 7 nucleotides align to TRBD1. CDR1 and CDR2 from the germline V gene are WSHSY and SAAADI. Trimming cost V 6 bases and J 5 bases; bases outside gene matches: 13. The CDR3 consists of 15 residues. The CDR3 DNA reads as TGCGCCAGCAGCCAGGGGGACGGGGTCAAGAACGAGCAGTACTTC. Protein product: CASSQGDGVKNEQYF.